This note documents a single T cell receptor (beta chain) sequence. The target antigen is unknown. CDR3 length: 16 residues. J lost 6 bases, V lost 6 bases, and 16 bases had no gene match. Germline assignment: CDR1 MNHEY and CDR2 SVGAGI. This record comes from a study of blood T cells in healthy people across ages. Findings and caveats of the study: Across samples, TCR beta diversity tracked strongly with naive T cell percentage.

A second about 7 to 12 cycle PCR used barcoded and J-beta primers. TCRdb passed the 5' RACE reads through MiXCR, listing each CDR3 protein once. Altogether approximately 800,000 distinct CDR3 sequences are present, about 55% being singletons, with the ten largest covering approximately 40%. Around 9.5 milliliters of peripheral blood were drawn from each donor. Extractions gave at least 5.5 micrograms of total RNA per sample. The V and J genes are TRBV6-5 and TRBJ1-2; TRBD1 matches at 7 bases. Source material: blood. This TCR was recovered from a man older than 75 in good health. The DNA for the CDR3 is TGTGCCAGCAGCGCGGGTGGGACAGAATCTTCTCATGGCTACACCTTC. Translated: CASSAGGTESSHGYTF.